The 19 T cell receptor beta chains reported below all come from one sample, sequenced in a study of blood T cells in healthy people across ages. Primers used in a second PCR of roughly 6 to 11 cycles were a sample-barcoded 5' primer and a J-beta primer mix. One entry per CDR3 protein results from TCRdb running MiXCR on the 5' RACE reads. This repertoire shows fewer than 800,000 distinct CDR3 sequences, 45% to 50% found once; its top ten account for approximately 32%. The sequenced sample was blood. These receptors were collected from a woman aged 60 to 75 in good health.

The chain employs TRBV4-1 and TRBJ2-1, with D uncertain. Trimming left V 3 bases short and J 7 bases short, with 13 bases between. In germline, CDR1 is MGHRA, CDR2 YSYEKL. This CDR3 has 14 residues. The CDR3 DNA reads TGCGCCAGCAGCCAGGGTCCCGCCTCGAATGAGCAGTTCTTC. This translates into CASSQGPASNEQFF.

This chain links TRBV29-1 with TRBJ1-1; maybe TRBD1 (5 bases). The CDR3 totals 14 residues. CDR1 is SQVTM, CDR2 ANQGSEA, per germline. Deletions cut 3 bases from V and 1 base from J, with 12 bases between. The CDR3 loop reads CSVDSWTKNTEAFF. In DNA, the CDR3 is TGCAGCGTTGATAGTTGGACAAAGAACACTGAAGCTTTCTTT.

The J gene is TRBJ2-3, the V gene TRBV20-1; 8 bases fit TRBD2. V was clipped by 2 bases and J by 3 bases; unmatched bases: 7. This CDR3 comprises 15 residues. CDR1 and CDR2 (germline): DFQATT, SNEGSKA (reference sequence). The CDR3 here is CSARWGSGVTDTQYF. CDR3 DNA sequence: TGCAGTGCTAGATGGGGTAGCGGGGTAACAGATACGCAGTATTTT.

The V gene is TRBV7-3, the J gene TRBJ2-3; 8 bases agree with TRBD2. This CDR3 has 16 residues. V trimming: 5 bases; J trimming: 2 bases; junction bases outside the gene matches: 9. From germline, CDR1 is SGHTA and CDR2 FQGTGA. CDR3 coding DNA: TGTGCCAGCAGCCCCCTACTAGCGGCAGACACAGATACGCAGTATTTT. Protein product: CASSPLLAADTDTQYF.

The rearrangement links TRBV20-1 to TRBJ2-3, with 7 nucleotides matching TRBD2. V trimming: 2 bases; J trimming: 2 bases; junction bases outside the gene matches: 7. The germline gives CDR1 DFQATT, CDR2 SNEGSKA (reference sequence). This CDR3 has 15 residues. In DNA, the CDR3 is TGCAGTGCTAGAAACCCTAGCGGACCCACAGATACGCAGTATTTT. Translating it yields CSARNPSGPTDTQYF.

The count of this clonotype is one. V usage is TRBV14 and J usage is TRBJ2-5; 8 bases align to TRBD1. Germline V gene sequence: CDR1 SGHDN, CDR2 FVKESK. The CDR3 has 15 residues. Trimming cost V 2 bases and J 2 bases; bases outside gene matches: 4. CDR3 in DNA: TGTGCCAGCAGCCAAAGGACAGGGACACAAGAGACCCAGTACTTC. Amino acid sequence: CASSQRTGTQETQYF.

This sequence joins TRBV6-2 or TRBV6-3 and TRBJ2-5, with unresolved D. Per germline, CDR1 MNHEY and CDR2 SVGEGT. This CDR3 region has 16 residues. V lost 0 bases, J lost 0 bases, and 11 bases lay in between. CDR3 sequence reads: CASSYSPNTDQETQYF. The CDR3 DNA reads TGTGCCAGCAGTTACTCTCCTAATACGGACCAAGAGACCCAGTACTTC.

V usage is TRBV20-1 and J usage is TRBJ2-7; D is possibly TRBD2 (5 bases). The germline CDR1 and CDR2 sequences are DFQATT and SNEGSKA (reference sequence). This CDR3 has 13 residues. V was cut by 3 bases and J by 4 bases, with 13 bases left in between. For the CDR3, the DNA is TGCAGTGCTAGGAGTGCGTCGGGGTACGAGCAGTACTTC. It specifies CSARSASGYEQYF.

This clonotype was counted a few times. The rearrangement links TRBV10-3 to TRBJ2-1; 11 positions match TRBD2. There are 16 residues in the CDR3. With 4 bases clipped from V and 5 bases from J, the junction kept 7 bases outside the gene matches. The germline V gene encodes CDR1 ENHRY and CDR2 SYGVKD. This chain's CDR3 is CAISALTSGTNNEQFF. The CDR3 nucleotides read TGTGCCATCAGTGCATTGACTAGCGGGACCAACAATGAGCAGTTCTTC.

The CDR3 DNA reads TGTGCCAGCAGTCGGGGGACAGGGTCTGATACGCAGTATTTT. This sequence encodes CASSRGTGSDTQYF. The chain joins TRBV6-6 to TRBJ2-3; TRBD1 aligns across 9 bases. The CDR3 is 14 amino acids. The J segment lost 6 bases and the V segment lost 5 bases, leaving 6 bases of the junction unmatched. Germline values: CDR1 MNHNY, CDR2 SVGAGI (reference sequence).

The V and J genes are TRBV3-1 and TRBJ1-1; weak D call: TRBD1 (6 bases). The CDR3 sequence is 15 residues long. The germline V gene encodes CDR1 LGHDT and CDR2 YNNKEL (reference sequence). V lost 0 bases to trimming and J lost 2 bases, with 10 bases between them. The CDR3 loop reads CASSQDNRANTEAFF. Here the CDR3 DNA reads TGTGCCAGCAGCCAAGATAACAGGGCTAACACTGAAGCTTTCTTT.

The CDR3 loop reads CASSPRTMTSFYEQYF. CDR3 nucleotide sequence: TGTGCCAGCAGCCCCCGAACCATGACTAGTTTCTACGAGCAGTACTTC. The chain recombines TRBV7-2 with TRBJ2-7; maybe TRBD2 (6 bases). The CDR3 runs to 16 residues. CDR1 and CDR2 from the germline V gene are SGHTA and FQGNSA. The V end lost 5 bases, the J end lost 3 bases, and 20 bases lay between the germline ends.

This clonotype has a handful of counts. The V and J genes are TRBV4-3 and TRBJ1-5; D perhaps matches TRBD1 (5 bases). Germline V gives CDR1 LGHNA, CDR2 YSLEER. Trimming took off 6 bases at V and 6 bases at J, with 12 bases between the two ends. This CDR3 is 13 amino acids long. CDR3 region: CASSQGLGQPQHF. Here the CDR3 DNA reads TGCGCCAGCAGTCAGGGTCTCGGTCAGCCCCAGCATTTT.

The chain combines TRBV29-1 with TRBJ2-3; D unresolved. Trimming stripped 7 bases from V and 2 bases from J, with 16 bases between. Germline CDR1 and CDR2: SQVTM and ANQGSEA. This CDR3 is built from 14 residues. DNA of the CDR3: TGCAGCGCTGAGGCGTCAGGTCTCACAGATACGCAGTATTTT. It codes for CSAEASGLTDTQYF.

This clonotype was detected a few times. The chain is built from TRBV20-1 and TRBJ2-1; 10 positions match TRBD2. Germline V gene lookup returns CDR1 DFQATT and CDR2 SNEGSKA (reference sequence). Trimming at V came to 0 bases and at J to 4 bases, leaving 3 bases not matched to a gene. There are 15 residues in the CDR3. CDR3 loop: CSARDPSGGYNEQFF. Written as DNA, the CDR3 is TGCAGTGCTAGAGATCCTAGCGGGGGATACAATGAGCAGTTCTTC.

The chain has TRBV27 and TRBJ1-2; D not certain. Germline CDR1 and CDR2: MNHEY and SMNVEV (reference sequence). There are 16 residues in the CDR3. V was shortened by 3 bases and J by 4 bases, with 18 bases between the two germline ends. The CDR3 sequence: CASSFSLIGNPYGYTF. CDR3 sequence (DNA): TGTGCCAGCAGTTTTTCTCTAATCGGCAACCCCTATGGCTACACCTTC.

The chain recombines TRBV29-1 with TRBJ2-1; D remains ambiguous. The CDR3 sequence is 11 residues long. V lost 5 bases, J lost 9 bases, and 11 bases lay in between. The germline V gene has CDR1 SQVTM and CDR2 ANQGSEA. CDR3 loop: CSVYRAFEQFF. CDR3 bases: TGCAGCGTTTACCGGGCGTTTGAGCAGTTCTTC.

This chain uses TRBV12-3 or TRBV12-4 with TRBJ2-3; 13 bases align to TRBD2. Trimming cost V 6 bases and J 4 bases; bases outside gene matches: 4. The CDR3 length is 15 residues. In DNA form, the CDR3 reads TGTGCCAGCAGGCGGACTAGCGGGAGCTCAGATACGCAGTATTTT. Amino acids: CASRRTSGSSDTQYF.

J is TRBJ2-4 and V is TRBV5-1; no clear D gene. Germline CDR1 and CDR2: SGHRS and YFSETQ. The V end was cut by 0 bases, the J end by 1 base, with 20 bases between. The CDR3 is made up of 19 amino acids. The CDR3 is CASSLEPNLESFAKNIQYF. CDR3 bases: TGCGCCAGCAGCTTGGAACCAAACCTGGAGAGTTTTGCCAAAAACATTCAGTACTTC.